This is a list of T cell receptor beta chains from one sample in a study of blood T cell repertoires in COVID-19. The data were produced by immunoSEQ multiplex PCR, yet TCRdb's version contains in-frame clones alone and is incomplete. This table has about 200,000 clones, about 82% appearing once. The sequencing input was PBMCs or T cells enriched from blood (not recorded which). The receptors were gathered from a man aged 35-49 years with acute COVID-19. CDR3s include the opening cysteine and the closing phenylalanine or tryptophan. D genes are given only for firm matches. Expanded clones are given a class, and other clones once, few, many or no size at all.

cdr3_nt cdr3_aa v_call d_call clone_size j_call
TGTGCCAGCAGTGAATCCCGAGACATTGGAAACACCATATATTTT CASSESRDIGNTIYF TRBV25-1 NA NA TRBJ1-3
TGTGCCAGCCGCGGGACAGAGGATGGCTACACCTTC CASRGTEDGYTF TRBV18 TRBD1 NA TRBJ1-2
TGTGCCAGCAGCTTAGCCGGACTCCTAGCTTTCTACAATGAGCAGTTCTTC CASSLAGLLAFYNEQFF TRBV7-8 NA NA TRBJ2-1
TGTGCCAGCAGGGTTAGCGGGAGTAGCTCCTACGAGCAGTACTTC CASRVSGSSSYEQYF TRBV7-9 TRBD2 NA TRBJ2-7
TGTGCCAGCAGTAAGGACAGGGGGCCTATAACCCAGTACTTC CASSKDRGPITQYF TRBV7-2 TRBD1 NA TRBJ2-5
TGTGCCACCAGTGATTCAAAGACAGGGTTGGATCAGCCCCAGCATTTT CATSDSKTGLDQPQHF TRBV24-1 TRBD1 few TRBJ1-5
TGTGCCAGCGTTACCGGGGGTTCCTACAATGAGCAGTTCTTC CASVTGGSYNEQFF TRBV28 NA NA TRBJ2-1
TGTGCCAGTAGTACTATAGCGGACTACAATGAGCAGTTCTTC CASSTIADYNEQFF TRBV19 NA NA TRBJ2-1
TGTGCCAGCAGTCGGACAGGGTCGGTCGATGGCTACACCTTC CASSRTGSVDGYTF TRBV27 TRBD1 NA TRBJ1-2
TGCGCCAGCACAACAGGCGGGGGAGTGGAGACCCAGTACTTC CASTTGGGVETQYF TRBV5-1 TRBD2 NA TRBJ2-5
TGTGCCAGCAGCTTATTTGGGACAGGGTCTCCCACGAACACTGAAGCTTTCTTT CASSLFGTGSPTNTEAFF TRBV7-3 TRBD1 NA TRBJ1-1